This T cell receptor (beta chain) was obtained from a study of cytomegalovirus exposure and HLA in healthy donors. The study ran its PCR with 60 Vbeta and 13 Jbeta primers. Profiling relied on immunoSEQ multiplex PCR, and the TCRdb table lists in-frame clones only, not all of them. The table has 55,000 to 85,000 clones, about nine tenths seen once. This CDR3 contains 14 residues. V was cut by 6 bases and J by 6 bases, with 14 bases left in between. Germline V gives CDR1 MNHNS, CDR2 SASEGT. The chain is built from TRBV6-1 and TRBJ1-4; TRBD1 is a possible D gene (6 bases). The origin of this receptor is a woman aged 25 to 39 in good health and CMV-seronegative. Sample: PBMCs. The DNA for the CDR3 is TGTGCCAGCAGCCCGGACAGTCGGTATGAAAAACTGTTTTTT. Residues: CASSPDSRYEKLFF.